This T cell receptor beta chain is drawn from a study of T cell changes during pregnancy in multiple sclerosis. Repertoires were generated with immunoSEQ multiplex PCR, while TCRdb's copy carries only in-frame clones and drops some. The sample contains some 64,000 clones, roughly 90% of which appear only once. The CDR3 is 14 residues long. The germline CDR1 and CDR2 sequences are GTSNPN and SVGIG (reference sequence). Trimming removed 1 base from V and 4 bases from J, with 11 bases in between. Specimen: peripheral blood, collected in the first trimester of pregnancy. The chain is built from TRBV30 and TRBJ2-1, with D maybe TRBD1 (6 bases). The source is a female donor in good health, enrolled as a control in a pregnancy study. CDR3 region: CAWSDRDIYNEQFF. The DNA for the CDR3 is TGTGCCTGGAGTGACCGGGACATTTACAATGAGCAGTTCTTC. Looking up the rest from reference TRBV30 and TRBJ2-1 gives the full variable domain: SQTIHQWPATLVQPVGSPLSLECTVEGTSNPNLYWYRQAAGRGLQLLFYSVGIGQISSEVPQNLSASRPQDRQFILSSKKLLLSDSGFYLCAWSDRDIYNEQFFGPGTRLTVL.